The next 30 T cell receptor beta chains were all read from a single sample in a study of regulatory T cells in long-lasting Graves disease. Relying on iRepertoire HTBI primers and Arm-PCR of CDR3 regions, the team built TCR beta libraries. MiXCR was run by TCRdb on the multiplex PCR reads, yielding one entry per CDR3 protein. The sample records roughly 530,000 distinct CDR3 sequences, 16% being singletons. Specified time point: newly diagnosed GD, antithyroid drugs for less than 3 months. From RNA extracted from PBMCs, the TCR library was made. These sequences were also reported in another study, on T cells in Graves' hyperthyroidism and ophthalmopathy.

Specimen: peripheral blood mononuclear cells (PBMCs), collected at new diagnosis, from a patient treated with antithyroid drugs. Receptor source: a woman aged 35-65 years with Graves disease.

The table lists this clonotype with many counts. The chain carries TRBV3-1 and TRBJ2-7, with D hard to call. Trimming removed 1 base at V and 5 bases at J, with 6 bases between. This CDR3 is 12 amino acids long. Looked up from germline, CDR1 is LGHDT and CDR2 is YNNKEL (reference sequence). The CDR3 sequence is CASSQVTDEQYF. The CDR3 DNA sequence: TGTGCCAGCAGCCAAGTAACGGACGAGCAGTACTTC.

Ten or more counts support this clonotype. The chain uses TRBV24-1 and TRBJ2-1; tentatively, D is TRBD1 or TRBD2 (7 bases each). The germline V gene encodes CDR1 KGHDR and CDR2 SFDVKD. V gave up 4 bases and J gave up 7 bases, with 16 bases separating them. This CDR3 spans 15 amino acids. The CDR3 DNA is TGTGCCACCAGTGACAGGGGGGGAATGTGGAATGAGCAGTTCTTC. It is translated as CATSDRGGMWNEQFF.

This clonotype occurred many times. The rearrangement joins TRBV11-2 to TRBJ2-2, with D unclear. With 3 bases removed from V and 6 bases from J, the gap between germline ends came to 5 bases. Germline V gene lookup returns CDR1 SGHAT and CDR2 FQNNGV. This CDR3 is 12 amino acids long. CDR3 residues: CASSLDSGELFF. The CDR3 nucleotides read TGTGCCAGCAGCTTGGATTCCGGGGAGCTGTTTTTT.

This clonotype showed up many times. This chain connects TRBV27 to TRBJ1-5; D is undetermined. Germline V gene data show CDR1 as MNHEY and CDR2 as SMNVEV (reference sequence). The CDR3 is 14 residues long. Trimming left V 1 base short and J 0 bases short, with 4 bases between. The CDR3 DNA sequence: TGTGCCAGCAGTTTATATGGTAGCAATCAGCCCCAGCATTTT. Amino acid sequence: CASSLYGSNQPQHF.

This chain joins TRBV4-1 and TRBJ2-2; D may match TRBD1 or TRBD2 (6 bases each). V was cut by 8 bases and J by 6 bases, with 19 bases left in between. This CDR3 has 15 residues. Germline V CDR1 and CDR2: MGHRA, YSYEKL. The CDR3: CASHLVGGVSGELFF. The CDR3 region has the DNA TGCGCCAGCCACCTCGTGGGGGGCGTCTCCGGGGAGCTGTTTTTT.

This clonotype was observed a few times. This sequence joins TRBV5-1 and TRBJ1-1, with D possibly being TRBD1 (6 bases). The CDR3 spans 15 residues. Germline V gene lookup returns CDR1 SGHRS and CDR2 YFSETQ. V lost 0 bases and J 3 bases, leaving 12 bases between the germline ends. Here the CDR3 DNA reads TGCGCCAGCAGCTTGGACGGGGGCGAGGACACTGAAGCTTTCTTT. It translates to CASSLDGGEDTEAFF.

The gene calls are TRBV15 and TRBJ1-5; D uncertain. Germline CDR1 LNHNV, CDR2 YYDKDF (reference sequence). This CDR3 has 16 amino acids. Trimming shortened V by 1 base and J by 0 bases, and 10 bases separated the two germline ends. The DNA of the CDR3 is TGTGCCACCAGCAGAGGTCGAGTAACTAGCAATCAGCCCCAGCATTTT. Translating gives CATSRGRVTSNQPQHF.

There are many counts of this clonotype. The chain is built from TRBV28 and TRBJ1-6; weak D call: TRBD1 (6 bases). This CDR3 is 15 amino acids long. V was cut by 7 bases and J by 10 bases, with 20 bases left in between. Germline loops: CDR1 MDHEN, CDR2 SYDVKM. For the CDR3, the DNA is TGTGCCAGCACTCTTAGGGGGAGGAGTAACTCACCCCTCCACTTT. This translates into CASTLRGRSNSPLHF.

The chain uses TRBV18 and TRBJ1-1; 9 bases fit TRBD1. CDR1 is KGHSH, CDR2 LQKENI, per germline. Germline trimming cut 10 bases from V and 0 bases from J; bases unmatched to any gene: 3. This CDR3 contains 13 residues. Here the CDR3 reads CANTGGMNTEAFF. Written as DNA, the CDR3 is TGTGCCAACACAGGGGGCATGAACACTGAAGCTTTCTTT.

This clonotype has ten or more counts. V gene TRBV28 combines with J gene TRBJ2-7, with TRBD1 matching 9 bases. V was clipped by 6 bases and J by 3 bases; unmatched bases: 9. This CDR3 comprises 15 residues. From germline, CDR1 is MDHEN and CDR2 SYDVKM. In DNA form, the CDR3 reads TGTGCCAGCAGCACGCCGGGACAGGGAGACTACGAGCAGTACTTC. It is translated as CASSTPGQGDYEQYF.

Remarks on this clonotype: This sequence may be a read error, since a much larger clone differs from it by one base. J is TRBJ2-1 and V is TRBV30; TRBD2 matches at 14 bases. Germline CDR1 is GTSNPN and CDR2 is SVGIG (reference sequence). The CDR3 consists of 15 residues. V trimming: 2 bases; J trimming: 13 bases; junction bases outside the gene matches: 10. This CDR3 is CAWSPGTSGGADQFF. For the CDR3, the DNA is TGTGCCTGGAGTCCCGGGACTAGCGGGGGAGCGGACCAGTTCTTC.

This clonotype was seen ten or more times. This chain uses TRBV6-4 with TRBJ2-1; perhaps TRBD2 as D (6 bases). V was trimmed by 5 bases and J by 9 bases, leaving 23 bases between them. Germline lookup yields CDR1 MRHNA and CDR2 SNTAGT. This CDR3 is built from 16 residues. Written as DNA, the CDR3 is TGTGCCAGCAGTTTACGCGGGACTTCGAACGGGGGTGAGCAGTTCTTC. This codes for CASSLRGTSNGGEQFF.

This clonotype appeared a few times. The chain employs TRBV3-1 and TRBJ2-3; the match to TRBD2 covers 9 bases. V shed 6 bases, J shed 3 bases, and the junction held 7 bases outside the gene matches. Looked up from germline, CDR1 is LGHDT and CDR2 is YNNKEL (reference sequence). CDR3 size: 15 residues. For the CDR3, the DNA is TGTGCCAGCAGTCAGTCTAGCGGGGAGACAGATACGCAGTATTTT. Amino acids: CASSQSSGETDTQYF.

This clonotype was observed a few times. This sequence joins TRBV7-9 and TRBJ2-7, with 9 bases fitting TRBD1. Germline CDR1 SEHNR, CDR2 FQNEAQ (reference sequence). The CDR3 has 17 amino acids. Trimming at V came to 3 bases and at J to 6 bases, leaving 15 bases not matched to a gene. The CDR3 sequence: CASSFPSWDREIFEQYF. The CDR3 coding sequence is TGTGCCAGCAGCTTCCCTTCCTGGGACAGGGAAATCTTCGAGCAGTACTTC.

The J gene is TRBJ2-2, the V gene TRBV30; D is unresolved. Germline V gene lookup returns CDR1 GTSNPN and CDR2 SVGIG (reference sequence). The CDR3 has 12 amino acids. V lost 1 base, J lost 5 bases, and 5 bases lay in between. The CDR3 is CAWSEYTGELFF. Written as DNA, the CDR3 is TGTGCCTGGAGTGAATATACCGGGGAGCTGTTTTTT.

This clonotype was detected ten times or more. V gene TRBV18 combines with J gene TRBJ2-3, with 7 bases identical to TRBD2. The V and J ends lost 8 bases and 2 bases, in that order; junction bases with no gene match: 7. CDR1 KGHSH and CDR2 LQKENI come from the germline V gene. This CDR3 comprises 14 residues. CDR3 sequence (DNA): TGTGCCAGCAGCCCCCGGGACTACACAGATACGCAGTATTTT. This gives the protein CASSPRDYTDTQYF.

This sequence joins TRBV19 and TRBJ1-5, with a weak D call TRBD1 (6 bases). The CDR3 has 14 amino acids. V dropped 10 bases and J dropped 0 bases, with 13 bases sitting between them. Germline loops: CDR1 LNHDA, CDR2 SQIVND (reference sequence). The CDR3: CATRDNYSNQPQHF. The CDR3 DNA sequence: TGTGCCACCCGGGACAACTATAGCAATCAGCCCCAGCATTTT. Complete variable domain (other parts from reference TRBV19 and TRBJ1-5): DGGITQSPKYLFRKEGQNVTLSCEQNLNHDAMYWYRQDPGQGLRLIYYSQIVNDFQKGDIAEGYSVSREKKESFPLTVTSAQKNPTAFYLCATRDNYSNQPQHFGDGTRLSIL.

As concerns this clonotype: One junction end disagrees with the germline gene, perhaps due to a read error. The CDR3 here is CTSSRGIKNTEAFF. DNA of the CDR3: TGTACCAGCAGCCGAGGCATAAAGAACACTGAAGCTTTCTTC. V is TRBV28 and J is TRBJ1-1; D is undetermined. The CDR3 length is 14 residues. Germline loops: CDR1 MDHEN, CDR2 SYDVKM.

At least ten counts were recorded for this clonotype. The chain joins TRBV6-5 to TRBJ1-2; a possible D gene is TRBD1 (5 bases). Germline CDR1 and CDR2: MNHEY and SVGAGI. V was shortened by 0 bases and J by 4 bases, with 12 bases between the two germline ends. This CDR3 is 15 amino acids long. The CDR3 sequence is CASSYSGGRGYGYTF. CDR3 bases: TGTGCCAGCAGTTACTCGGGTGGAAGGGGCTATGGCTACACCTTC.

In this sample, this clonotype turned up many times. V usage is TRBV10-2 and J usage is TRBJ2-5; perhaps TRBD1 as D (7 bases). The CDR3 length is 14 residues. Germline assignment: CDR1 WSHSY and CDR2 SAAADI. Trimming shortened V by 7 bases and J by 2 bases, and 14 bases separated the two germline ends. In DNA, the CDR3 is TGCGCCAGCACCCAGGGGGACTCTCAAGAGACCCAGTACTTC. Translating it yields CASTQGDSQETQYF.

The chain joins TRBV4-1 to TRBJ2-3; no clear D. The CDR3 loop spans 13 amino acids. V was clipped by 4 bases and J by 2 bases, with 7 bases between them. Germline V gives CDR1 MGHRA, CDR2 YSYEKL. CDR3 nucleotides: TGCGCCAGCAGCCCGGTCGACACAGATACGCAGTATTTT. It specifies CASSPVDTDTQYF.

The genes are TRBV19 and TRBJ1-2; TRBD1 might be the D (6 bases). The CDR3 contains 11 residues. V was trimmed by 7 bases and J by 10 bases, leaving 13 bases between them. The germline gives CDR1 LNHDA, CDR2 SQIVND (reference sequence). As DNA, the CDR3 is TGTGCCAGTAATAAGCAGGGGATCTACACCTTC. This sequence encodes CASNKQGIYTF.

The sample holds a few counts of this clonotype. The rearrangement links TRBV6-1 to TRBJ1-2; D is undetermined. Trimming removed 4 bases from V and 7 bases from J, with 4 bases in between. The CDR3 spans 10 residues. CDR1 is MNHNS, CDR2 SASEGT, per germline. In DNA form, the CDR3 reads TGTGCCAGCAGTGCCGGTGGCTACACCTTC. Protein product: CASSAGGYTF.

This clonotype was observed a handful of times. The chain recombines TRBV6-1 with TRBJ2-5; TRBD1 matches 11 bases. The trim removed 3 bases at V and 4 bases at J, leaving 4 bases unmatched. The germline gives CDR1 MNHNS, CDR2 SASEGT. The CDR3 length is 15 residues. The CDR3 loop reads CASSDGQGAVETQYF. DNA for the CDR3: TGTGCCAGCAGTGACGGACAGGGGGCTGTAGAGACCCAGTACTTC.

The rearrangement uses TRBV6-2 or TRBV6-3 and TRBJ1-2, with D possibly matching TRBD1 (6 bases). Germline loops: CDR1 MNHEY, CDR2 SVGEGT. V lost 8 bases, J lost 4 bases, and 11 bases lay in between. The CDR3 is 12 residues long. The CDR3 coding sequence is TGTGCCAGCTTTCCAGGGGTCTATGGCTACACCTTC. It specifies CASFPGVYGYTF.

This sequence joins TRBV13 and TRBJ2-1; D is unclear. This CDR3 is 15 amino acids long. The ends were cut back, 1 base at V and 8 bases at J, with 15 bases in the middle. Germline CDR1 reads PRHDT; CDR2 reads FYEKMQ (reference sequence). The CDR3 DNA follows: TGTGCCAGCAGCTTAGTGTATTCAGACATCGATGAGCAGTTCTTC. It translates to CASSLVYSDIDEQFF. Complete variable domain (other parts from reference TRBV13 and TRBJ2-1): AAGVIQSPRHLIKEKRETATLKCYPIPRHDTVYWYQQGPGQDPQFLISFYEKMQSDKGSIPDRFSAQQFSDYHSELNMSSLELGDSALYFCASSLVYSDIDEQFFGPGTRLTVL.

The table lists this clonotype with many counts. J is TRBJ2-3 and V is TRBV6-1, with 10 bases identical to TRBD2. CDR3 length equals 18 residues. CDR1 is MNHNS and CDR2 is SASEGT in the germline V gene. The V segment lost 6 bases and the J segment 3 bases; nucleotides outside the gene matches: 15. CDR3 DNA: TGTGCCAGCAGCGGGGGGCTAGCGGGGGACGGTGGTACAGATACGCAGTATTTT. Residues: CASSGGLAGDGGTDTQYF.

Many counts were recorded for this clonotype. The rearrangement links TRBV7-2 to TRBJ2-1; the D is unclear. The CDR3 runs to 14 residues. V gave up 5 bases and J gave up 4 bases, with 12 bases separating them. Per the germline V gene, CDR1 is SGHTA and CDR2 is FQGNSA. The CDR3 DNA reads as TGTGCCAGCAGCCCCCAACTGGGTTACAATGAGCAGTTCTTC. Its protein is CASSPQLGYNEQFF.

The V gene is TRBV18, the J gene TRBJ2-1, with D perhaps matching TRBD2 (6 bases). Germline V gene sequence: CDR1 KGHSH, CDR2 LQKENI. Trimming shortened V by 4 bases and J by 10 bases, and 14 bases separated the two germline ends. The CDR3 covers 13 residues. CDR3: CASSHGSSDEQFF. CDR3 bases: TGTGCCAGCTCACACGGGAGTTCGGACGAGCAGTTCTTC.

In the case of this clonotype: Being one base from a much bigger clone, this may be a read error. As DNA, the CDR3 is TGTGCCAGCTCACCCCGACAGGATGCAACTAATGAAAAACCGTTTTTT. It specifies CASSPRQDATNEKPFF. This rearrangement joins TRBV18 to TRBJ1-4; D may be TRBD1 (6 bases). The germline gives CDR1 KGHSH, CDR2 LQKENI. This CDR3 spans 16 amino acids.